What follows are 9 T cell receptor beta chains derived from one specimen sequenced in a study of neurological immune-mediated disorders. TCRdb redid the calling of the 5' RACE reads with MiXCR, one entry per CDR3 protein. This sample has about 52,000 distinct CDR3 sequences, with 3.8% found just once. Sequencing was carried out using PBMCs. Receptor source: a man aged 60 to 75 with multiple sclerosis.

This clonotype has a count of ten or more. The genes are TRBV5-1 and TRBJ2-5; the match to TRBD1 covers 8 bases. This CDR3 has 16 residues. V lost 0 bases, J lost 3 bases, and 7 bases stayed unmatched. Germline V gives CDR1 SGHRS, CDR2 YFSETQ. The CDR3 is CASSLEDWTGKETQYF. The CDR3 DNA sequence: TGCGCCAGCAGCTTGGAAGACTGGACAGGGAAAGAGACCCAGTACTTC. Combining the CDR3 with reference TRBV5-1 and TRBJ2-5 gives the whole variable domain KAGVTQTPRYLIKTRGQQVTLSCSPISGHRSVSWYQQTPGQGLQFLFEYFSETQRNKGNFPGRFSGRQFSNSRSEMNVSTLELGDSALYLCASSLEDWTGKETQYFGPGTRLLVL.

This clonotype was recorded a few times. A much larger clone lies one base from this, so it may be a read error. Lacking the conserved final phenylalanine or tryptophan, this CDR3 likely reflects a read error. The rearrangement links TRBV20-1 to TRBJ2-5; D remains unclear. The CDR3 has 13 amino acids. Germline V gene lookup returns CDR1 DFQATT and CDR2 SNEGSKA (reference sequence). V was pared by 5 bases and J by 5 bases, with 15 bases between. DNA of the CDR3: TGCAGTGCTCCTCTTATCCTGGGGGAGACCCAGTACATC. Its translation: CSAPLILGETQYI.

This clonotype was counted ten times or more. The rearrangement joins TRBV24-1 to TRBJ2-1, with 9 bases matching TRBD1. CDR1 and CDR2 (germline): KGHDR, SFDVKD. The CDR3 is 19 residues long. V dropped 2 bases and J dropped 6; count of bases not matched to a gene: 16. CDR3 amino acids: CATSDSRTGEVYGVNEQFF. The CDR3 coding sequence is TGTGCCACCAGTGATTCCAGGACAGGGGAGGTGTATGGGGTCAATGAGCAGTTCTTC.

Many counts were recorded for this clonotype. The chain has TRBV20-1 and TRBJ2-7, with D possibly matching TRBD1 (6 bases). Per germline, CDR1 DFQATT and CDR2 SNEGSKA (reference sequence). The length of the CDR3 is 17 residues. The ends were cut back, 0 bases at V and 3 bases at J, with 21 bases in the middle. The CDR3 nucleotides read TGCAGTGCTAGAGATTCTTCAACAGGGTCGAGGGACTACGAGCAGTACTTC. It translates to CSARDSSTGSRDYEQYF.

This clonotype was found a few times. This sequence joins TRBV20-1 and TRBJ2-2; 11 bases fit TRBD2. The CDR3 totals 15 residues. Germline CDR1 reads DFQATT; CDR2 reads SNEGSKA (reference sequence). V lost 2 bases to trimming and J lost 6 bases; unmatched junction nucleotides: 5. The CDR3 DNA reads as TGCAGTGCTAGAACCCAGGGACTAGCGGCCGGGGAGCTGTTTTTT. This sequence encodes CSARTQGLAAGELFF.

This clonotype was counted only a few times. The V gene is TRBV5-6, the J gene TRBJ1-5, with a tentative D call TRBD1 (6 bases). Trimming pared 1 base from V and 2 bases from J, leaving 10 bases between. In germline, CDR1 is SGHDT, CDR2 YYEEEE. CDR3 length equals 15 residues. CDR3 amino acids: CASSLRGAGNQPQHF. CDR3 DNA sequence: TGTGCCAGCAGCTTGCGGGGGGCAGGCAATCAGCCCCAGCATTTT.

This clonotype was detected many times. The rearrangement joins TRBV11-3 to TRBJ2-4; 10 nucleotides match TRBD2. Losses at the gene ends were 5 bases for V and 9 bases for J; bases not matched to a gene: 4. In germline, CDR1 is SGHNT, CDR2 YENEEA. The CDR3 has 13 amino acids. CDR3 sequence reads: CASSQREGGIQYF. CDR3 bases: TGTGCCAGCAGCCAGCGGGAGGGGGGCATTCAGTACTTC.

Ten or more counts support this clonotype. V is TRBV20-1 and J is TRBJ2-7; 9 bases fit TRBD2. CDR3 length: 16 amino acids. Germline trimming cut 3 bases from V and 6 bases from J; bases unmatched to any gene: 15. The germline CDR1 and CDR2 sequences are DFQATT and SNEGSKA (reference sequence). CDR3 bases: TGCAGTGCTAGCCCTCTCGGAGCGGGAGGTCACGGCGAGCAGTACTTC. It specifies CSASPLGAGGHGEQYF.

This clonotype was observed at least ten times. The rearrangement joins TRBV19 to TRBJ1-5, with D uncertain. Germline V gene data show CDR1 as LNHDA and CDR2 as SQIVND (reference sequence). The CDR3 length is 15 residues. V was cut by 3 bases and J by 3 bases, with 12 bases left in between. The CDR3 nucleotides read TGTGCCAGTAGTATGGTTTGGTCAAACAATCAGCCCCAGCATTTT. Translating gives CASSMVWSNNQPQHF.